The entry that follows covers one T cell receptor (beta chain) sequence. The PCR was carried out with 60 Vbeta primers and 13 Jbeta primers. Assay: immunoSEQ multiplex PCR; the TCRdb copy retains only in-frame clones and omits some. The table lists about 200,000 clones, approximately 79% of them singletons. The sample is drawn from a study of cytomegalovirus exposure and HLA in healthy donors. This CDR3 comprises 15 residues. The J segment lost 3 bases and the V segment lost 3 bases, leaving 3 bases of the junction unmatched. CDR1 SGDLS and CDR2 YYNGEE come from the germline V gene. The receptor's source is a man between 45 and 60 years old in good health and CMV-seronegative. The V and J genes are TRBV9 and TRBJ2-1, with 10 bases lining up with TRBD2. The sequencing input was PBMCs. The CDR3: CASSASGRFYNEQFF. CDR3 DNA sequence: TGTGCCAGCAGCGCTAGCGGGAGATTCTACAATGAGCAGTTCTTC.